This entry features one TCR beta chain sequence. Its cognate antigen is unknown. This sample was included in a study of glioma-infiltrating T cells after dendritic cell vaccination. Study-level points and caveats: Higher pretreatment TIL content predicted longer progression-free time and survival. The cohort had few patients with full blood and tumor sets.

This CDR3 has 19 residues. Germline V CDR1 and CDR2: SGDLS, YYNGEE. V lost 5 bases to trimming and J lost 3 bases; unmatched junction nucleotides: 11. This sample's time point: after dendritic cell vaccination, including at tumor progression/relapse. None of the glioblastoma patients had an isocitrate dehydrogenase mutation. Primers: 60 V beta forward and 13 J beta reverse. TCRdb keeps only in-frame clones here, not all; method: immunoSEQ multiplex PCR. This table holds tens of thousands of clones, 85% found once. The chain carries TRBV9 and TRBJ2-2; TRBD2 agrees at 15 bases. This sample comprised blood, obtained after dendritic cell vaccination. The receptor was isolated from a human donor with glioblastoma. The CDR3 nucleotides are TGTGCCAGCAGTTCCGGGACAGGGACTAGCGGGAGGCACACCGGGGAGCTGTTTTTT. Translation gives CASSSGTGTSGRHTGELFF.